Following are 16 T cell receptor beta chains from one sample sequenced in a study of blood T cell repertoires in COVID-19. Using immunoSEQ multiplex PCR, the repertoire was profiled, and TCRdb retains in-frame clones only, with some absent. Here the sample spans tens of thousands of clones, more than 70% being singletons. Sequencing was performed on peripheral blood. The source of these receptors is a man aged 50-60 years with active COVID-19.

V is TRBV2 and J is TRBJ1-1; weak D call: TRBD1 (5 bases). Per germline, CDR1 SNHLY and CDR2 FYNNEI. V shed 2 bases and J shed 8 bases, with 15 bases lying between them. The CDR3 runs to 14 residues. CDR3 sequence: CASSERGRGGEAFF. For the CDR3, the DNA is TGTGCCAGCAGTGAAAGGGGCCGGGGGGGAGAAGCTTTCTTT.

This chain links TRBV5-6 with TRBJ2-1; 7 nucleotides match TRBD1. Losses at the gene ends were 3 bases for V and 0 bases for J; bases not matched to a gene: 9. Germline CDR1 is SGHDT and CDR2 is YYEEEE. The CDR3 covers 17 residues. CDR3 sequence reads: CASSSTRQGSSYNEQFF. CDR3 DNA sequence: TGTGCCAGCAGCTCTACACGACAGGGAAGCTCCTACAATGAGCAGTTCTTC.

The chain couples TRBV4-2 to TRBJ1-1; D uncertain. The germline V gene encodes CDR1 LGHNA and CDR2 YNFKEQ. This CDR3 comprises 12 residues. Trimming pared 3 bases from V and 0 bases from J, leaving 2 bases between. DNA of the CDR3: TGTGCCAGCAGCCACATGAACACTGAAGCTTTCTTT. Translation gives CASSHMNTEAFF.

The chain has TRBV4-3 and TRBJ1-1; perhaps TRBD1 as D (6 bases). The germline V and J ends were trimmed by 2 bases and 2 bases, with 12 bases remaining between them. CDR3 length: 15 residues. Germline-derived CDR1 and CDR2 are LGHNA and YSLEER. DNA of the CDR3: TGCGCCAGCAGCCAATCAGGACAGATAAACACTGAAGCTTTCTTT. It codes for CASSQSGQINTEAFF.

The gene calls are TRBV28 and TRBJ1-4; perhaps TRBD1 as D (6 bases). Trimming shortened V by 6 bases and J by 4 bases, and 18 bases separated the two germline ends. The CDR3 consists of 16 residues. Per germline, CDR1 MDHEN and CDR2 SYDVKM. CDR3 nucleotide sequence: TGTGCCAGCAGCGTCCCGGGGGCGGGGGTTAATGAAAAACTGTTTTTT. Amino acid sequence: CASSVPGAGVNEKLFF. The full variable domain, rest sourced from reference TRBV28 and TRBJ1-4, is DVKVTQSSRYLVKRTGEKVFLECVQDMDHENMFWYRQDPGLGLRLIYFSYDVKMKEKGDIPEGYSVSREKKERFSLILESASTNQTSMYLCASSVPGAGVNEKLFFGSGTQLSVL.

V is TRBV3-1 (or the pseudogene TRBV3-2) and J is TRBJ2-1; 7 nucleotides match TRBD2. With 8 bases clipped from V and 2 bases from J, the junction kept 9 bases outside the gene matches. There are 15 residues in the CDR3. Germline assignment: CDR1 LGHDT and CDR2 YNNKEL (reference sequence). CDR3 DNA sequence: TGTGCCAGCCGTTCAGCGGGGCAAACCTACAATGAGCAGTTCTTC. Protein sequence: CASRSAGQTYNEQFF.

The V call is TRBV5-1, the J call TRBJ2-3, with D perhaps TRBD1 (5 bases). Germline V lookup: CDR1 SGHRS, CDR2 YFSETQ. V was trimmed by 5 bases and J by 2 bases, leaving 12 bases between them. CDR3 length: 14 residues. In DNA form, the CDR3 reads TGCGCCAGCAGAGGAGACAGCTACACAGATACGCAGTATTTT. This gives the protein CASRGDSYTDTQYF.

This rearrangement joins TRBV25-1 to TRBJ1-2; 8 bases map to TRBD1. Trimming cost V 5 bases and J 5 bases; bases outside gene matches: 1. This CDR3 is 12 amino acids long. Germline V gene data show CDR1 as MGHDK and CDR2 as SYGVNS. DNA of the CDR3: TGTGCCAGCAGTACAGGGGGGTATGGCTACACCTTC. This encodes CASSTGGYGYTF.

The genes are TRBV2 and TRBJ1-4, with TRBD1 as a possible D gene (5 bases). Germline loops: CDR1 SNHLY, CDR2 FYNNEI. The CDR3 extends over 13 amino acids. The V end lost 7 bases, the J end lost 7 bases, and 13 bases lay between the germline ends. CDR3 nucleotides: TGTGCCAGCATAATCAGGGAGGGTGAAAAACTGTTTTTT. Translation: CASIIREGEKLFF.

The chain couples TRBV12-2 to TRBJ2-7; TRBD2, the table's D call, lacks a check against the DNA. TRBV12-2 is termed a pseudogene. This CDR3 is 14 amino acids long. Here the CDR3 reads CASRLIWETGEQYF. Written as DNA, the CDR3 is TGTGCAAGTCGCTTAATTTGGGAGACTGGGGAGCAGTACTTC.

This rearrangement joins TRBV28 to TRBJ2-7; TRBD2 matches 14 bases. V was pared by 4 bases and J by 6 bases, with 5 bases of the junction left unmatched. The V gene's germline CDR1 is MDHEN and CDR2 SYDVKM. CDR3 length: 15 residues. CDR3 protein: CASSSSGTSGGEQYF. CDR3 sequence (DNA): TGTGCCAGCAGTTCATCCGGGACTAGCGGGGGCGAGCAGTACTTC. The full variable domain, with the rest looked up from reference TRBV28 and TRBJ2-7, is DVKVTQSSRYLVKRTGEKVFLECVQDMDHENMFWYRQDPGLGLRLIYFSYDVKMKEKGDIPEGYSVSREKKERFSLILESASTNQTSMYLCASSSSGTSGGEQYFGPGTRLTVT.

J is TRBJ2-7 and V is TRBV7-8, with a possible D match to TRBD1 (6 bases). This CDR3 has 14 amino acids. The germline V and J ends were trimmed by 5 bases and 5 bases, with 16 bases remaining between them. The germline CDR1 and CDR2 sequences are SGHVS and FQNEAQ. CDR3 sequence: CASSRGPGADEQYF. In DNA form, the CDR3 reads TGTGCCAGCAGCCGAGGGCCAGGGGCCGACGAGCAGTACTTC.

This chain uses TRBV7-2 with TRBJ1-2; D is undetermined. Germline CDR1 and CDR2: SGHTA and FQGNSA. The CDR3 totals 14 residues. Trimming took off 1 base at V and 6 bases at J, with 12 bases between the two ends. CDR3 loop: CASSLVLASDGYTF. DNA for the CDR3: TGTGCCAGCAGCTTAGTTCTGGCCAGCGATGGCTACACCTTC.

The chain uses TRBV19 and TRBJ2-7, with 9 bases identical to TRBD2. V lost 6 bases to trimming and J lost 6 bases; unmatched junction nucleotides: 15. This CDR3 comprises 16 residues. Germline V gene data show CDR1 as LNHDA and CDR2 as SQIVND (reference sequence). CDR3 sequence reads: CASSLGLATRGGEQYF. CDR3 DNA sequence: TGTGCCAGTAGCCTCGGACTAGCGACGAGGGGTGGCGAGCAGTACTTC.

The CDR3: CASSGTSDNEQFF. The DNA of the CDR3 is TGTGCCAGCAGCGGAACTAGCGATAATGAGCAGTTCTTC. V and J are TRBV9 and TRBJ2-1; TRBD2 agrees at 7 bases. The germline CDR1 and CDR2 sequences are SGDLS and YYNGEE. V was pared by 3 bases and J by 7 bases, with 4 bases of the junction left unmatched. The CDR3 is 13 amino acids.

Points on this clone: Additional DNA sequences in this sample encode the identical CDR3. This sequence joins TRBV5-4 and TRBJ2-7; D gene unclear. The CDR3 sequence is 14 residues long. Germline lookup yields CDR1 SGHNT and CDR2 YYREEE (reference sequence). Trimming left V 0 bases short and J 1 base short, with 8 bases between. The CDR3 coding sequence is TGTGCCAGCAGCTTGGCCGGGTCTTCCTACGAGCAGTACTTC. Translating it yields CASSLAGSSYEQYF.